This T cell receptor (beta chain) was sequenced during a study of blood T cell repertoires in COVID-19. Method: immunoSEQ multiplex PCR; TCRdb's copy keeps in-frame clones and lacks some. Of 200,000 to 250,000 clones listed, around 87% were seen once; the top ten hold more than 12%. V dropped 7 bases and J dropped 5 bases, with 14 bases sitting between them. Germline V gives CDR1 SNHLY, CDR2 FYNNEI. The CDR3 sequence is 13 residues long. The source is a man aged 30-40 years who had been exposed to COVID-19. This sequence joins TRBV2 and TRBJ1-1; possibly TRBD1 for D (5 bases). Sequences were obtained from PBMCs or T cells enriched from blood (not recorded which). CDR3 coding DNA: TGTGCCAGCAAGTTGGTGGGGGGGACTGAAGCTTTCTTT. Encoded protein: CASKLVGGTEAFF.